Shown below are 30 T cell receptor beta chains from a single sample sequenced in a study of tumor and adjacent non-tumor tissue in lung cancer. A modified ARM-PCR protocol with three rounds of nested PCR amplified TCRbeta. MiXCR, run by TCRdb on the multiplex PCR reads, gives a single entry per CDR3 protein. The sample has more than 35,000 distinct CDR3 sequences, more than 60% seen once. No cell sorting was done before RNA was extracted from the tissue. Distant lung tissue was collected more than 3 cm away from the tumor edge. The specimen was distant non-tumor lung tissue. These receptor sequences come from a woman in her forties with non-small cell lung cancer.

Regarding this clonotype: A junction end diverges from the germline sequence, so it may reflect a read error. The chain combines TRBV20-1 with TRBJ2-1; 9 bases line up with TRBD1. CDR1 and CDR2 (germline): DFQATT, SNEGSKA (reference sequence). The CDR3 contains 14 residues. The CDR3: CNASLRQGGNKQFF. The CDR3 coding sequence is TGCAATGCTAGTCTCCGACAGGGGGGGAATAAGCAGTTCTTC.

Comments on this clonotype: Germline is not matched at one junction end, which may reflect a read error. V and J are TRBV11-2 and TRBJ2-2; 7 bases are shared with TRBD2. Germline V gene sequence: CDR1 SGHAT, CDR2 FQNNGV. The CDR3 has 16 amino acids. CDR3 in DNA: TGTGCCATAAGCGGGGTCGCGGGGATGGACACAGGGGAGCTGTTTTTT. This translates into CAISGVAGMDTGELFF.

About this clonotype itself: The germline gene is not matched at one end of the junction; a read error may be the cause. The genes are TRBV6-5 and TRBJ2-2, with D perhaps TRBD1 or TRBD2 (5 bases each). This CDR3 has 18 residues. Germline V CDR1 and CDR2: MNHEY, SVGAGI. The CDR3 region is CAGSYSKLVGVTTWELFF. CDR3 DNA: TGTGCCGGCAGTTACTCGAAGCTAGTGGGGGTTACCACCTGGGAGCTGTTTTTT.

Concerning this clonotype: The CDR3 carries no conserved terminal phenylalanine or tryptophan, so it likely arises from a read error. The chain joins TRBV6-1 to TRBJ2-3, with D maybe TRBD2 (6 bases). Trimming took off 6 bases at V and 1 base at J, with 14 bases between the two ends. In germline, CDR1 is MNHNS, CDR2 SASEGT. The CDR3 sequence is 15 residues long. The CDR3 here is CASSQDYIGTDTQYI. In DNA form, the CDR3 reads TGTGCCAGCAGCCAGGACTACATCGGCACAGATACGCAGTATATT.

Of note for this clonotype: Here the CDR3 omits its conserved ending phenylalanine or tryptophan, so a read error is the likely source. This sequence joins TRBV6-4 and TRBJ2-7; D may be TRBD1 or TRBD2 (5 bases each). Germline values: CDR1 MRHNA, CDR2 SNTAGT. This CDR3 region has 16 residues. The CDR3 loop reads CASNDGALKMSYEQYS. As DNA, the CDR3 is TGTGCCAGCAATGACGGGGCACTCAAAATGTCCTACGAGCAGTACTCC.

A note on this clonotype: The junction differs from germline at one of its ends, possibly a read error. The V and J genes are TRBV30 and TRBJ2-3; D is unresolved. Looked up from germline, CDR1 is GTSNPN and CDR2 is SVGIG (reference sequence). The length of the CDR3 is 13 residues. For the CDR3, the DNA is TGTGACTGGAGTGATAGCTTGGCAGATACGCAGTATTTT. This codes for CDWSDSLADTQYF.

The CDR3 reads CATTRSGYNEQFF. In DNA form, the CDR3 reads TGTGCCACGACCCGGTCGGGCTACAATGAGCAGTTCTTC. The chain is built from TRBV19 and TRBJ2-1; D not resolved. The germline V and J ends were trimmed by 10 bases and 3 bases, with 13 bases remaining between them. Germline assignment: CDR1 LNHDA and CDR2 SQIVND (reference sequence). The CDR3 loop spans 13 amino acids.

A single count supports this clonotype. The chain has TRBV11-3 and TRBJ2-1; TRBD2 matches 7 bases. V was pared by 9 bases and J by 10 bases, with 12 bases of the junction left unmatched. Germline CDR1 and CDR2: SGHNT and YENEEA. The CDR3 runs to 13 residues. DNA for the CDR3: TGTGCCAGTAGCATACTAGCGACTAACGAGCAGTTCTTC. The encoded protein is CASSILATNEQFF. Filled out from reference TRBV11-3 and TRBJ2-1, the complete variable domain reads EAGVVQSPRYKIIEKKQPVAFWCNPISGHNTLYWYLQNLGQGPELLIRYENEEAVDDSQLPKDRFSAERLKGVDSTLKIQPAELGDSAVYLCASSILATNEQFFGPGTRLTVL.

There are many counts of this clonotype. V is TRBV20-1 and J is TRBJ2-1, with D perhaps matching TRBD2 (7 bases). Trimming shortened V by 5 bases and J by 6 bases, and 20 bases separated the two germline ends. The germline CDR1 and CDR2 sequences are DFQATT and SNEGSKA (reference sequence). The CDR3 totals 15 residues. CDR3 nucleotide sequence: TGCAGTGCTCCTCTAGGGGGGGGGGCTAGCAATGAGCAGTTCTTC. It codes for CSAPLGGGASNEQFF.

The genes are TRBV7-9 and TRBJ2-1; D ambiguous. CDR3 length: 11 amino acids. CDR1 is SEHNR, CDR2 FQNEAQ, per germline (reference sequence). The V and J ends lost 3 bases and 3 bases respectively, with 0 bases between them. The CDR3 DNA is TGTGCCAGCAGCTTCTACAATGAGCAGTTCTTC. Translation: CASSFYNEQFF.

In regard to this clonotype: Likely a read error: the CDR3 ends without its conserved phenylalanine or tryptophan. The limits of the CDR3 on the DNA are not certain, so only TCRdb's listed CDR3 is given. The V and J genes are TRBV6-6 and TRBJ2-7; TRBD1, as called in the table, went unchecked against the DNA. The germline CDR1 and CDR2 sequences are MNHNY and SVGAGI (reference sequence). The CDR3 sequence runs 12 residues, both termini included. CDR3: CASSQGSYEQYL.

This rearrangement joins TRBV12-3 or TRBV12-4 to TRBJ2-4; D tentatively fits TRBD1 or TRBD2 (7 bases each). The CDR3 has 15 residues. The V end was cut by 7 bases, the J end by 2 bases, with 15 bases between. The CDR3 nucleotides read TGTGCCAGCACTCAGGGGGGGTCAACCAAAAACATTCAGTACTTC. Translated: CASTQGGSTKNIQYF.

This clonotype was recorded at least ten times. This sequence joins TRBV7-8 and TRBJ1-6; TRBD1 aligns across 9 bases. Germline CDR1 and CDR2: SGHVS and FQNEAQ. CDR3 length: 14 amino acids. Germline trimming cut 3 bases from V and 6 bases from J; bases unmatched to any gene: 0. Here the CDR3 reads CASSLDRGNSPLHF. CDR3 sequence (DNA): TGTGCCAGCAGCTTGGACAGGGGTAATTCACCCCTCCACTTT. The full variable domain, completed using reference TRBV7-8 and TRBJ1-6, is GAGVSQSPRYKVAKRGQDVALRCDPISGHVSLFWYQQALGQGPEFLTYFQNEAQLDKSGLPSDRFFAERPEGSVSTLKIQRTQQEDSAVYLCASSLDRGNSPLHFGNGTRLTVT.

The chain couples TRBV20-1 to TRBJ1-1, with D perhaps matching TRBD1 (5 bases). The CDR3 length is 13 residues. CDR1 and CDR2 (germline): DFQATT, SNEGSKA (reference sequence). Trimming shortened V by 5 bases and J by 1 base, and 11 bases separated the two germline ends. CDR3 region: CSALDKGNTEAFF. The CDR3 bases are TGCAGTGCTTTGGACAAAGGGAACACTGAAGCTTTCTTT.

The rearrangement uses TRBV20-1 and TRBJ2-1, with a possible D match to TRBD1 (6 bases). Deletions cut 0 bases from V and 9 bases from J, with 30 bases between. The CDR3 spans 19 residues. Germline V gene data show CDR1 as DFQATT and CDR2 as SNEGSKA (reference sequence). The DNA of the CDR3 is TGCAGTGCTAGAGATCTTGTGGCAGGGGTTCCCCGGGCCTTTGGTGAGCAGTTCTTC. Protein product: CSARDLVAGVPRAFGEQFF.

This clonotype was detected ten times or more. V and J are TRBV5-1 and TRBJ1-1; D is possibly TRBD1 (6 bases). Germline V gene data show CDR1 as SGHRS and CDR2 as YFSETQ. The ends were cut back, 0 bases at V and 0 bases at J, with 9 bases in the middle. CDR3 length: 15 residues. CDR3 in amino acids: CASSLAGGVNTEAFF. CDR3 nucleotides: TGCGCCAGCAGCTTGGCGGGGGGCGTGAACACTGAAGCTTTCTTT.

In this sample, this clonotype is medium-sized. V and J are TRBV11-3 and TRBJ2-3, with D perhaps TRBD2 (6 bases). The CDR3 extends over 15 amino acids. Germline lookup yields CDR1 SGHNT and CDR2 YENEEA. Between the trimmed V and J ends, which lost 4 bases and 1 base, there was a span of 12 bases. This CDR3 is CASSSASERTDTQYF. CDR3 sequence (DNA): TGTGCCAGCAGCTCGGCTAGCGAGCGCACAGATACGCAGTATTTT.

As concerns this clonotype: This may be a read error: a much more frequent sequence differs by one nucleotide. This chain connects TRBV11-1 to TRBJ2-7; 10 nucleotides line up with TRBD2. Germline trimming cut 5 bases from V and 3 bases from J; bases unmatched to any gene: 10. Germline CDR1 SGHAT, CDR2 FQDESV (reference sequence). The CDR3 totals 16 residues. CDR3 region: CASSIETSGLFYEQYF. The DNA for the CDR3 is TGTGCCAGCAGCATCGAGACTAGCGGGTTATTCTACGAGCAGTACTTC. The whole variable domain, remainder taken from reference TRBV11-1 and TRBJ2-7, is EAEVAQSPRYKITEKSQAVAFWCDPISGHATLYWYRQILGQGPELLVQFQDESVVDDSQLPKDRFSAERLKGVDSTLKIQPAELGDSAMYLCASSIETSGLFYEQYFGPGTRLTVT.

For this clonotype: One end of the junction is discordant with germline, which a read error may explain. J is TRBJ2-7 and V is TRBV10-3, with D perhaps TRBD2 (5 bases). The germline V gene has CDR1 ENHRY and CDR2 SYGVKD. The CDR3 loop spans 13 amino acids. The CDR3 nucleotides are TGTGGCATCAGTGAGAGTGGGAGTCTAGGTCGGTACTTC. It translates to CGISESGSLGRYF.

Comments on this clonotype: Possible read error: a much larger clone is one base away. The rearrangement joins TRBV7-9 to TRBJ2-7; D is tentatively TRBD1 or TRBD2 (7 bases each). The CDR3 covers 16 residues. Germline V gene lookup returns CDR1 SEHNR and CDR2 FQNEAQ (reference sequence). The CDR3 bases are TGTCCCAGCAGCTTAGCTCTTGCGGCAGGGGGGGATGAGCAGTACTTC. Its translation is CPSSLALAAGGDEQYF.

Remarks on this clonotype: The germline gene is not matched at one end of the junction; a read error may be the cause. V and J are TRBV14 and TRBJ2-3, with D perhaps given as TRBD1 or TRBD2 (5 bases each). Germline assignment: CDR1 SGHDN and CDR2 FVKESK. This CDR3 comprises 17 residues. For the CDR3, the DNA is TGTGCCAGCAGCCGAGACACGGGAATTGATGGTACAGGTACGCAGTATTTT. Translation gives CASSRDTGIDGTGTQYF.

Regarding this clonotype: Its ends do not fully match the called genes, so a read error is possible. The gene calls are TRBV12-3 or TRBV12-4 and TRBJ2-1, with D perhaps matching TRBD1 or TRBD2 (5 bases each). The CDR3 length is 15 residues. The chain's CDR3 is CASSLVTPRGDEQSF. The DNA for the CDR3 is TGTGCCAGCAGTTTAGTGACCCCCAGAGGGGATGAGCAGTCCTTC.

The rearrangement links TRBV30 to TRBJ1-2, with D unresolved. This CDR3 spans 11 amino acids. Germline V gives CDR1 GTSNPN, CDR2 SVGIG (reference sequence). The germline V and J ends were trimmed by 4 bases and 5 bases, with 8 bases remaining between them. CDR3 sequence (DNA): TGTGCCTGGAAAGTCGTGTATGGCTACACCTTC. It is translated as CAWKVVYGYTF. Filled out from reference TRBV30 and TRBJ1-2, the complete variable domain reads SQTIHQWPATLVQPVGSPLSLECTVEGTSNPNLYWYRQAAGRGLQLLFYSVGIGQISSEVPQNLSASRPQDRQFILSSKKLLLSDSGFYLCAWKVVYGYTFGSGTRLTVV.

On this clonotype: A much larger clone differs from this one at a single base, so this may be a read error. The chain combines TRBV28 with TRBJ1-2; the D is unclear. Germline V lookup: CDR1 MDHEN, CDR2 SYDVKM. The CDR3 consists of 11 residues. The CDR3: CASSQTVGNTF. CDR3 DNA: TGTGCCAGCAGCCAGACGGTTGGCAACACCTTC.

Concerning this clonotype itself: It is likely a read error, because the conserved phenylalanine at the end of the CDR3 is missing. Because the CDR3's place on the DNA is in doubt, the DNA is left out and the CDR3 is given as listed by TCRdb. This chain connects TRBV11-2 to TRBJ1-2; TRBD1, as called in the table, went unchecked against the DNA. Germline V gene lookup returns CDR1 SGHAT and CDR2 FQNNGV. The CDR3 region is 9 residues in length, termini included. This CDR3 reads CASISDRPR.

As regards this clonotype: A read error may be the cause here, since a much bigger clone is one base away. The CDR3 nucleotides read TGTGCCAGCAGGGGCCCCAGGGGGGCGTACACTGAAGCTTCCTTT. It is translated as CASRGPRGAYTEASF. V gene TRBV12-3 or TRBV12-4 combines with J gene TRBJ1-1; 7 nucleotides line up with TRBD1. The CDR3 is 15 amino acids.

The chain links TRBV6-5 to TRBJ1-1; the D is unclear. The CDR3 is 13 residues long. Trimming removed 7 bases at V and 8 bases at J, with 17 bases between. Germline-derived CDR1 and CDR2 are MNHEY and SVGAGI. CDR3 nucleotides: TGTGCCAGCAACAGTGGGCCAGCTCAGGAAGCTTTCTTT. Protein: CASNSGPAQEAFF.

A note on this clonotype: The junction and the germline gene differ at one end; a read error may be behind it. The chain has TRBV11-2 and TRBJ1-4, with D possibly being TRBD1 (5 bases). The CDR3 loop spans 16 amino acids. Germline V gene lookup returns CDR1 SGHAT and CDR2 FQNNGV. CDR3 amino acids: CASSLQGQAQGEKLSF. DNA for the CDR3: TGTGCTAGCAGCCTTCAGGGCCAGGCGCAGGGCGAAAAACTGTCTTTT.

A note on this clonotype: A much bigger clone sits one base away, suggesting this may be a read error. CDR3 protein: CASSLGTSGPTLGYNEQFF. CDR3 in DNA: TGCGCCAGCAGCTTGGGGACTAGCGGGCCCACGTTGGGGTACAATGAGCAGTTCTTC. The chain employs TRBV5-1 and TRBJ2-1; 11 bases match TRBD2. This CDR3 spans 19 amino acids. V trimming: 0 bases; J trimming: 4 bases; junction bases outside the gene matches: 12. The germline V gene has CDR1 SGHRS and CDR2 YFSETQ. Based on the CDR3 plus reference TRBV5-1 and TRBJ2-1, the full variable domain is KAGVTQTPRYLIKTRGQQVTLSCSPISGHRSVSWYQQTPGQGLQFLFEYFSETQRNKGNFPGRFSGRQFSNSRSEMNVSTLELGDSALYLCASSLGTSGPTLGYNEQFFGPGTRLTVL.

This clonotype occurred once. This likely comes from a read error, as the CDR3 has no conserved phenylalanine or tryptophan at its end. The V call is TRBV11-2, the J call TRBJ2-3; D ambiguous. The germline gives CDR1 SGHAT, CDR2 FQNNGV. The CDR3 is made up of 14 amino acids. Deletions cut 7 bases from V and 7 bases from J, with 18 bases between. The CDR3 protein is CASNPLSAAYTQYI. DNA for the CDR3: TGTGCCAGCAACCCTCTAAGCGCGGCATATACGCAGTATATT.